A selection of T cell receptor beta chains follows, all from one sample in a study of patients and donors after allogeneic stem cell transplantation. A single record per CDR3 protein comes from TCRdb applying MiXCR to the RT-PCR reads. The table has about a million distinct CDR3 sequences, roughly 18% seen once. Sequences were obtained from blood, either unsorted or a sorted T cell fraction (not recorded which). The receptors come from a human donor who was either an allogeneic HSCT recipient or a stem cell or donor lymphocyte infusion donor (not recorded which). It is not recorded whose cells these are; they may come from a transplant donor. Both conserved end residues are part of each CDR3. A D gene is named only where the DNA matches it firmly. Clone size is given for some rows only: seen once, a few or many times, or a class if the clone is expanded.

clone_size: few
d_call: TRBD1
v_call: TRBV27
j_call: TRBJ1-1
cdr3_aa: CASRSPGQGWGTEAFF
cdr3_nt: TGTGCCAGCAGGAGTCCGGGACAGGGGTGGGGCACTGAAGCTTTCTTT

clone_size: .
d_call: .
v_call: TRBV12-3/TRBV12-4
j_call: TRBJ1-4
cdr3_aa: CASAPPAGRNEKLFF
cdr3_nt: TGTGCCAGCGCTCCCCCGGCAGGGAGGAATGAAAAACTGTTTTTT

clone_size: few
d_call: .
v_call: TRBV29-1
j_call: TRBJ1-2
cdr3_aa: CSALTFGQPYGYTF
cdr3_nt: TGCAGCGCCCTTACCTTCGGGCAGCCCTATGGCTACACCTTC

clone_size: few
d_call: .
v_call: TRBV2
j_call: TRBJ2-7
cdr3_aa: CASMEARSYEQYF
cdr3_nt: TGTGCCAGCATGGAGGCCCGATCCTACGAGCAGTACTTC

clone_size: .
d_call: .
v_call: TRBV15
j_call: TRBJ2-4
cdr3_aa: CATSRDPQGNGNIQYF
cdr3_nt: TGTGCCACCAGCAGAGATCCACAGGGTAACGGAAACATTCAGTACTTC

clone_size: few
d_call: .
v_call: TRBV7-3
j_call: TRBJ2-2
cdr3_aa: CASSLSSGVGPNTGELFF
cdr3_nt: TGTGCCAGCAGCCTATCCTCTGGGGTAGGGCCGAACACCGGGGAGCTGTTTTTT

clone_size: .
d_call: .
v_call: TRBV20-1
j_call: TRBJ2-7
cdr3_aa: CSADSPGQFYEQYF
cdr3_nt: TGCAGTGCTGACTCTCCGGGACAATTCTACGAGCAGTACTTC

clone_size: many
d_call: .
v_call: TRBV13
j_call: TRBJ2-1
cdr3_aa: CASSLAGESYNEQFF
cdr3_nt: TGTGCCAGCAGCTTAGCGGGAGAGTCCTACAATGAGCAGTTCTTC

clone_size: few
d_call: .
v_call: TRBV7-8
j_call: TRBJ1-1
cdr3_aa: CASSFRGQDTEAFF
cdr3_nt: TGTGCCAGCAGCTTCAGGGGCCAAGACACTGAAGCTTTCTTT

clone_size: .
d_call: .
v_call: TRBV29-1
j_call: TRBJ1-4
cdr3_aa: CSVGGTNEKLFF
cdr3_nt: TGCAGCGTTGGGGGAACTAATGAAAAACTGTTTTTT

clone_size: few
d_call: TRBD1
v_call: TRBV7-8
j_call: TRBJ2-1
cdr3_aa: CASSLSPGQGKFF
cdr3_nt: TGTGCCAGCAGCTTATCTCCGGGACAGGGGAAGTTCTTC

clone_size: few
d_call: TRBD2
v_call: TRBV20-1
j_call: TRBJ2-1
cdr3_aa: CSARDLLAGGYNEQFF
cdr3_nt: TGCAGTGCTAGAGATCTGCTAGCGGGGGGGTACAATGAGCAGTTCTTC

clone_size: .
d_call: .
v_call: TRBV7-9
j_call: TRBJ2-7
cdr3_aa: CASSLMPQSSYEQYF
cdr3_nt: TGTGCCAGCAGCTTAATGCCCCAGAGCTCCTACGAGCAGTACTTC

clone_size: .
d_call: .
v_call: TRBV15
j_call: TRBJ2-7
cdr3_aa: CATSREGVYEQYF
cdr3_nt: TGTGCCACCAGCAGAGAAGGGGTCTACGAGCAGTACTTC

clone_size: many
d_call: .
v_call: TRBV29-1
j_call: TRBJ1-2
cdr3_aa: CSVEDHPPDGYGYTF
cdr3_nt: TGCAGCGTTGAAGATCATCCGCCGGACGGCTATGGCTACACCTTC

clone_size: few
d_call: .
v_call: TRBV12-3/TRBV12-4
j_call: TRBJ2-5
cdr3_aa: CASSFRTRETQYF
cdr3_nt: TGTGCCAGCAGTTTTCGGACGAGAGAGACCCAGTACTTC

clone_size: few
d_call: TRBD2
v_call: TRBV20-1
j_call: TRBJ2-3
cdr3_aa: CSASGLAGWSRNTQYF
cdr3_nt: TGCAGTGCTAGTGGACTAGCGGGATGGTCTAGGAATACGCAGTATTTT

clone_size: few
d_call: TRBD1
v_call: TRBV20-1
j_call: TRBJ1-1
cdr3_aa: CSARDRGTVEAFF
cdr3_nt: TGCAGTGCTAGAGATCGGGGGACAGTTGAAGCTTTCTTT

clone_size: .
d_call: .
v_call: TRBV5-1
j_call: TRBJ2-7
cdr3_aa: CASSLANEGDYEQYF
cdr3_nt: TGCGCCAGCAGCTTGGCCAACGAGGGGGACTACGAGCAGTACTTC

clone_size: few
d_call: TRBD1
v_call: TRBV9
j_call: TRBJ2-7
cdr3_aa: CASSTPGTGRGEQYF
cdr3_nt: TGTGCCAGCAGCACCCCCGGGACAGGGAGGGGCGAGCAGTACTTC

clone_size: few
d_call: .
v_call: TRBV6-5
j_call: TRBJ1-1
cdr3_aa: CASSYSKVVAEAFF
cdr3_nt: TGTGCCAGCAGTTACTCGAAAGTTGTTGCTGAAGCTTTCTTT

clone_size: .
d_call: TRBD2
v_call: TRBV11-3
j_call: TRBJ2-1
cdr3_aa: CASSSRGSSGGENEQFF
cdr3_nt: TGTGCCAGCAGCTCCCGAGGATCCAGCGGGGGCGAAAATGAGCAGTTCTTC

clone_size: many
d_call: .
v_call: TRBV24-1
j_call: TRBJ1-2
cdr3_aa: CATSDLDSNYGYTF
cdr3_nt: TGTGCCACCAGTGATTTGGACAGCAACTATGGCTACACCTTC

clone_size: .
d_call: TRBD1
v_call: TRBV15
j_call: TRBJ2-2
cdr3_aa: CATRDRLNTGELFF
cdr3_nt: TGTGCCACCCGGGACAGACTGAACACCGGGGAGCTGTTTTTT

clone_size: few
d_call: .
v_call: TRBV4-1
j_call: TRBJ1-6
cdr3_aa: CASSQETGGPFSPLHF
cdr3_nt: TGCGCCAGCAGCCAAGAAACTGGCGGCCCCTTTTCACCCCTCCACTTT

clone_size: many
d_call: .
v_call: TRBV7-2
j_call: TRBJ1-1
cdr3_aa: CASSSQVPRTEAFF
cdr3_nt: TGTGCCAGCAGCTCACAGGTCCCGAGGACTGAAGCTTTCTTT

clone_size: many
d_call: TRBD2
v_call: TRBV5-1
j_call: TRBJ2-3
cdr3_aa: CASSSRTSGSKDTQYF
cdr3_nt: TGCGCCAGCAGCTCACGGACTAGCGGGAGTAAAGATACGCAGTATTTT

clone_size: .
d_call: .
v_call: TRBV28
j_call: TRBJ2-1
cdr3_aa: CASSSQGGTRGGNEQFF
cdr3_nt: TGTGCCAGCAGTTCCCAAGGGGGGACGAGGGGAGGGAATGAGCAGTTCTTC

clone_size: once
d_call: TRBD2
v_call: TRBV2
j_call: TRBJ2-1
cdr3_aa: CASSEVESSGPYNEQFF
cdr3_nt: TGTGCCAGCAGTGAAGTAGAATCTAGCGGTCCCTACAATGAGCAGTTCTTC

clone_size: few
d_call: TRBD2
v_call: TRBV9
j_call: TRBJ2-7
cdr3_aa: CASSVASGGTGAYEQYF
cdr3_nt: TGTGCCAGCAGCGTAGCTAGCGGGGGGACTGGGGCCTACGAGCAGTACTTC

clone_size: few
d_call: .
v_call: TRBV5-1
j_call: TRBJ1-4
cdr3_aa: CASSLSRGRREKLFF
cdr3_nt: TGCGCCAGCAGCTTGTCGAGGGGACGCCGGGAAAAACTGTTTTTT

clone_size: .
d_call: .
v_call: TRBV5-6
j_call: TRBJ1-1
cdr3_aa: CASSPGGGRWVTEAFF
cdr3_nt: TGTGCCAGCAGTCCCGGGGGCGGGCGTTGGGTCACTGAAGCTTTCTTT

clone_size: .
d_call: TRBD2
v_call: TRBV4-1
j_call: TRBJ2-1
cdr3_aa: CASSQVPLAGAYNEQFF
cdr3_nt: TGCGCCAGCAGCCAAGTCCCTTTAGCGGGAGCTTACAATGAGCAGTTCTTC

clone_size: .
d_call: .
v_call: TRBV7-9
j_call: TRBJ2-5
cdr3_aa: CASSARDGGETQYF
cdr3_nt: TGTGCCAGCAGCGCCCGGGACGGCGGAGAGACCCAGTACTTC

clone_size: few
d_call: .
v_call: TRBV30
j_call: TRBJ1-2
cdr3_aa: CAWMLRGDHGYTF
cdr3_nt: TGTGCCTGGATGTTAAGGGGGGATCATGGCTACACCTTC

clone_size: .
d_call: .
v_call: TRBV6-1
j_call: TRBJ2-1
cdr3_aa: CASSPRWQGYNEQFF
cdr3_nt: TGTGCCAGCAGCCCACGGTGGCAGGGATACAATGAGCAGTTCTTC

clone_size: many
d_call: TRBD1
v_call: TRBV6-1
j_call: TRBJ1-5
cdr3_aa: CASKLTGNNQPQHF
cdr3_nt: TGTGCCAGCAAACTGACAGGGAACAATCAGCCCCAGCATTTT

clone_size: .
d_call: .
v_call: TRBV5-1
j_call: TRBJ1-2
cdr3_aa: CASSLGWANYGYTF
cdr3_nt: TGCGCCAGCAGCTTGGGGTGGGCTAACTATGGCTACACCTTC

clone_size: .
d_call: .
v_call: TRBV2
j_call: TRBJ2-7
cdr3_aa: CASSDSGIYYEQYF
cdr3_nt: TGTGCCAGCAGCGACTCGGGGATATACTACGAGCAGTACTTC

clone_size: few
d_call: TRBD2
v_call: TRBV7-2
j_call: TRBJ2-3
cdr3_aa: CASSLEAGGPSTDTQYF
cdr3_nt: TGTGCCAGCAGCTTAGAAGCGGGGGGGCCTAGTACAGATACGCAGTATTTT

clone_size: few
d_call: .
v_call: TRBV4-1
j_call: TRBJ2-3
cdr3_aa: CASSQAIKAGANTDTQYF
cdr3_nt: TGCGCCAGCAGCCAAGCTATCAAGGCGGGGGCCAACACAGATACGCAGTATTTT

clone_size: few
d_call: .
v_call: TRBV7-9
j_call: TRBJ2-1
cdr3_aa: CASSLQGGLKEQFF
cdr3_nt: TGTGCCAGCAGCTTACAGGGGGGCCTTAAGGAGCAGTTCTTC

clone_size: .
d_call: TRBD1
v_call: TRBV28
j_call: TRBJ1-3
cdr3_aa: CASSPWDSSGNTIYF
cdr3_nt: TGTGCCAGCAGTCCCTGGGACAGCTCTGGAAACACCATATATTTT

clone_size: .
d_call: TRBD1
v_call: TRBV20-1
j_call: TRBJ2-1
cdr3_aa: CSASSRDRGAFQGDEQFF
cdr3_nt: TGCAGTGCTAGTTCTCGGGACAGGGGGGCATTCCAAGGGGATGAGCAGTTCTTC

clone_size: few
d_call: .
v_call: TRBV20-1
j_call: TRBJ2-7
cdr3_aa: CSVYTNWGRSYEQYF
cdr3_nt: TGCAGTGTTTACACCAATTGGGGCAGGTCCTACGAGCAGTACTTC

clone_size: many
d_call: .
v_call: TRBV5-1
j_call: TRBJ1-1
cdr3_aa: CASGLSTSAVTEAFF
cdr3_nt: TGCGCCAGCGGATTATCCACCTCAGCGGTAACTGAAGCTTTCTTT

clone_size: .
d_call: .
v_call: TRBV7-8
j_call: TRBJ2-3
cdr3_aa: CASSLVVVPDTQYF
cdr3_nt: TGTGCCAGCAGCTTGGTAGTGGTCCCAGATACGCAGTATTTT

clone_size: .
d_call: TRBD1
v_call: TRBV2
j_call: TRBJ2-7
cdr3_aa: CASSVRDRDYEQYF
cdr3_nt: TGTGCCAGCAGTGTCCGGGACAGGGACTACGAGCAGTACTTC

clone_size: .
d_call: .
v_call: TRBV3-1
j_call: TRBJ2-6
cdr3_aa: CASSQDLASVGANVLTF
cdr3_nt: TGTGCCAGCAGCCAAGATCTAGCTTCTGTGGGGGCCAACGTCCTGACTTTC

clone_size: few
d_call: .
v_call: TRBV3-1
j_call: TRBJ2-1
cdr3_aa: CASRGGPYNEQFF
cdr3_nt: TGTGCCAGCAGAGGGGGGCCCTACAATGAGCAGTTCTTC

clone_size: few
d_call: .
v_call: TRBV7-8
j_call: TRBJ1-2
cdr3_aa: CASSGQGFPSYGYTF
cdr3_nt: TGTGCCAGCAGCGGCCAGGGGTTTCCCTCCTATGGCTACACCTTC

clone_size: .
d_call: .
v_call: TRBV4-3
j_call: TRBJ2-6
cdr3_aa: CASSQDVGKLSGANVLTF
cdr3_nt: TGCGCCAGCAGCCAAGATGTGGGAAAACTCTCTGGGGCCAACGTCCTGACTTTC